These T cell receptor beta chains were read from a single sample in a study of T cells in Graves' hyperthyroidism and ophthalmopathy. TCRdb passed the multiplex PCR reads through MiXCR, listing each CDR3 protein once. The table has 480,000 or so distinct CDR3 sequences, under 15% seen once. The material sequenced was blood. Receptors originate from a young woman with Graves' hyperthyroidism. Each CDR3 is given with its conserved first and last residue. A D gene is named only where the DNA matches it firmly. Clone sizes are given selectively: once, few, many, or a class where the clone is expanded.

v_call: TRBV7-2
d_call: .
j_call: TRBJ2-1
clone_size: few
cdr3_nt: TGTGCCAGCAGCTTAGCCCAGTTGGGCCAGTTCTTC
cdr3_aa: CASSLAQLGQFF

v_call: TRBV12-3/TRBV12-4
d_call: TRBD1
j_call: TRBJ1-1
clone_size: .
cdr3_nt: TGTGCCAGCAGTTCCGAGGGAGGGGGCGAAGAAGCTTTCTTT
cdr3_aa: CASSSEGGGEEAFF

v_call: TRBV3-1
d_call: .
j_call: TRBJ1-1
clone_size: many
cdr3_nt: TGTGCCAGCAGCCTTAGCGATCAGGGGAGAACCGAAGCTTTCTTT
cdr3_aa: CASSLSDQGRTEAFF

v_call: TRBV27
d_call: .
j_call: TRBJ2-5
clone_size: few
cdr3_nt: TGTGCCAGCAGCAAAGAAGGGACCCAGTACTTC
cdr3_aa: CASSKEGTQYF

v_call: TRBV6-9
d_call: TRBD1
j_call: TRBJ2-1
clone_size: many
cdr3_nt: TGTGCCAGCAGTTACTCGGATACAGGGGGTCAGGATGAGCAGTTCTTC
cdr3_aa: CASSYSDTGGQDEQFF

v_call: TRBV7-2
d_call: TRBD2
j_call: TRBJ2-5
clone_size: many
cdr3_nt: TGTGCCAGCAGCTTTGGGACTAGTCCTCTCCGAGAGACCCAGTACTTC
cdr3_aa: CASSFGTSPLRETQYF

v_call: TRBV29-1
d_call: TRBD2
j_call: TRBJ2-7
clone_size: .
cdr3_nt: TGCAGCGTTAGGACTAGCGGGGCCTACGAGCAGTACTTC
cdr3_aa: CSVRTSGAYEQYF

v_call: TRBV20-1
d_call: TRBD2
j_call: TRBJ2-1
clone_size: many
cdr3_nt: TGCAGTTCCCTTGCCGGGACTAGCTTTATGAATGAGCAGTTCTTC
cdr3_aa: CSSLAGTSFMNEQFF

v_call: TRBV14
d_call: TRBD2
j_call: TRBJ2-1
clone_size: many
cdr3_nt: TGTGCCAGCAGCCAAGCGTCCACGGGAGGGTATTACAATGAGCAGTTCTTC
cdr3_aa: CASSQASTGGYYNEQFF

v_call: TRBV7-9
d_call: TRBD2
j_call: TRBJ2-3
clone_size: many
cdr3_nt: TGTGCCAGCAGCTTAGGTGGGACTAGCGGGAGTCGCACAGATACGCAGTATTTT
cdr3_aa: CASSLGGTSGSRTDTQYF

v_call: TRBV19
d_call: TRBD2
j_call: TRBJ2-3
clone_size: many
cdr3_nt: TGTGCCAGTACCCCACGGGGGGTAGTGGATACGCAGTATTTT
cdr3_aa: CASTPRGVVDTQYF

v_call: TRBV4-1
d_call: .
j_call: TRBJ2-5
clone_size: many
cdr3_nt: TGCGCCAGCAGCCAAGTTGGTAGCGGTCAAGAGACCCAGTACTTC
cdr3_aa: CASSQVGSGQETQYF

v_call: TRBV12-3/TRBV12-4
d_call: TRBD2
j_call: TRBJ2-3
clone_size: many
cdr3_nt: TGTGCCAGCAGTCGCCGGGACTACCCAGATACGCAGTATTTT
cdr3_aa: CASSRRDYPDTQYF

v_call: TRBV20-1
d_call: .
j_call: TRBJ2-6
clone_size: .
cdr3_nt: TGCAGTGCTAGGGCCCGGGGCCCCAGTTTGAGAGGGGCCAACGTCCTGACTTTC
cdr3_aa: CSARARGPSLRGANVLTF

v_call: TRBV18
d_call: TRBD1
j_call: TRBJ1-5
clone_size: many
cdr3_nt: TGTGCCAGCTCACCGGAGACAGGGGAAGGCAATCAGCCCCAGCATTTT
cdr3_aa: CASSPETGEGNQPQHF

v_call: TRBV18
d_call: TRBD1
j_call: TRBJ1-1
clone_size: many
cdr3_nt: TGTGCCAGCTCACCGACCGACCAGGGGGAGAACACTGAAGCTTTCTTT
cdr3_aa: CASSPTDQGENTEAFF

v_call: TRBV2
d_call: .
j_call: TRBJ2-1
clone_size: many
cdr3_nt: TGTGCCAGCACAGGACAGTCGATTTATGAGCAGTTCTTC
cdr3_aa: CASTGQSIYEQFF

v_call: TRBV20-1
d_call: TRBD2
j_call: TRBJ2-7
clone_size: .
cdr3_nt: TGCAGTGCTAGGCCCCAAGCGGGAGGTAACTACGAGCTGTACTTC
cdr3_aa: CSARPQAGGNYELYF

v_call: TRBV5-1
d_call: .
j_call: TRBJ2-5
clone_size: many
cdr3_nt: TGCGCCAGCAGCTCTAGACGCGGGCAAGAGACCCAGTACTTC
cdr3_aa: CASSSRRGQETQYF

v_call: TRBV12-3/TRBV12-4
d_call: .
j_call: TRBJ2-2
clone_size: many
cdr3_nt: TGTGCCAGCAGTCCCCAGGTCCGGGGCGGGTACACCGGGGAGCTGTTTTTT
cdr3_aa: CASSPQVRGGYTGELFF

v_call: TRBV19
d_call: .
j_call: TRBJ2-7
clone_size: few
cdr3_nt: TGTGCCAGTAGGCCTACCTGGGGGCAAAAGAGCTCCTACGAGCAGTACTTC
cdr3_aa: CASRPTWGQKSSYEQYF

v_call: TRBV10-3
d_call: .
j_call: TRBJ1-2
clone_size: many
cdr3_nt: TGTGCCATCAGTGACACCCTATTTCGGGTAATCGGCTACACCTTC
cdr3_aa: CAISDTLFRVIGYTF

v_call: TRBV13
d_call: .
j_call: TRBJ2-7
clone_size: .
cdr3_nt: TGTGCCAGCAGCTCCCTAGTTCCCCATGAGCAGTACTTC
cdr3_aa: CASSSLVPHEQYF

v_call: TRBV3-1
d_call: .
j_call: TRBJ2-5
clone_size: many
cdr3_nt: TGTGCCAGCCTAAGGACGGATCAAGAGACCCAGTACTTC
cdr3_aa: CASLRTDQETQYF

v_call: TRBV7-8
d_call: TRBD1
j_call: TRBJ2-2
clone_size: .
cdr3_nt: TGTGCCAGCAGCTATTACAAGGGACAGGGAATAACCGGGGAGCTGTTTTTT
cdr3_aa: CASSYYKGQGITGELFF

v_call: TRBV5-1
d_call: .
j_call: TRBJ2-7
clone_size: .
cdr3_nt: TGCGCCAGCAGCTCCCGGACCGGCTACGAGCAGTACTTC
cdr3_aa: CASSSRTGYEQYF

v_call: TRBV28
d_call: TRBD2
j_call: TRBJ2-5
clone_size: once
cdr3_nt: TGTGCCAGCAGTTTGTTCCTAGCGGGAAAGCGGGAGACCCAGTACTTC
cdr3_aa: CASSLFLAGKRETQYF

v_call: TRBV7-9
d_call: .
j_call: TRBJ2-2
clone_size: .
cdr3_nt: TGTGCCAACGACGAGACCGGGGAGCTGTTTTTT
cdr3_aa: CANDETGELFF

v_call: TRBV29-1
d_call: TRBD1
j_call: TRBJ2-7
clone_size: many
cdr3_nt: TGCAGCGTTCTCCAGGGGGATTTTCAAGCCTACGAGCAGTACTTC
cdr3_aa: CSVLQGDFQAYEQYF

v_call: TRBV6-4
d_call: .
j_call: TRBJ1-1
clone_size: .
cdr3_nt: TGTGCCAGCAGTGAAGAGGGGCTGGGGACTGAAGCTTTCTTT
cdr3_aa: CASSEEGLGTEAFF

v_call: TRBV18
d_call: .
j_call: TRBJ1-5
clone_size: many
cdr3_nt: TGTGCCAGCTCACCAGTCCAGGGGAATCAGCCCCAGCATTTT
cdr3_aa: CASSPVQGNQPQHF

v_call: TRBV9
d_call: .
j_call: TRBJ2-3
clone_size: few
cdr3_nt: TGTGCCAGCAGCCCGCCGCGGGATCCCACAGATACGCAGTATTTT
cdr3_aa: CASSPPRDPTDTQYF

v_call: TRBV7-9
d_call: TRBD1
j_call: TRBJ2-5
clone_size: few
cdr3_nt: TGTGCCAGCAGCTTACCGCCAGGACAGGCGCGGGAGACCCAGTACTTC
cdr3_aa: CASSLPPGQARETQYF

v_call: TRBV5-5
d_call: .
j_call: TRBJ1-5
clone_size: .
cdr3_nt: TGTGCCAGCAGCTTGGGACAGCACCATTATAGCAATCAGCCCCAGCATTTT
cdr3_aa: CASSLGQHHYSNQPQHF

v_call: TRBV5-4
d_call: .
j_call: TRBJ1-1
clone_size: .
cdr3_nt: TGTGCCAGCAAACACCTCGACAGACACACTGAAGCTTTCTTT
cdr3_aa: CASKHLDRHTEAFF

v_call: TRBV12-5
d_call: TRBD1
j_call: TRBJ1-4
clone_size: .
cdr3_nt: TGTGCTAGTGGTTTGGGACAGGGTGGAATCGAAAAACTGTTTTTT
cdr3_aa: CASGLGQGGIEKLFF

v_call: TRBV2
d_call: TRBD2
j_call: TRBJ2-1
clone_size: many
cdr3_nt: TGTGCCAGCAGTGAGGGCGGGAGGGAGTACAATGAGCAGTTCTTC
cdr3_aa: CASSEGGREYNEQFF

v_call: TRBV30
d_call: TRBD1
j_call: TRBJ1-1
clone_size: many
cdr3_nt: TGTGCCTGGACAGTAGGACAGGGGGCCTCTGAAGCTTTCTTT
cdr3_aa: CAWTVGQGASEAFF

v_call: TRBV20-1
d_call: .
j_call: TRBJ1-2
clone_size: .
cdr3_nt: TGCAGTGCTAGAGATTGGAGGGGCGGTGGCTACACCTTC
cdr3_aa: CSARDWRGGGYTF

v_call: TRBV20-1
d_call: TRBD2
j_call: TRBJ2-1
clone_size: many
cdr3_nt: TGCAGTGCTAGGACTAGCGGGAGTCTCAATGAGCAGTTCTTC
cdr3_aa: CSARTSGSLNEQFF

v_call: TRBV2
d_call: TRBD1
j_call: TRBJ2-2
clone_size: .
cdr3_nt: TGTGCCAGCACCCTTATTTCAGAGGGGACAGGATCGAACACCGGGGAGCTGTTTTTT
cdr3_aa: CASTLISEGTGSNTGELFF

v_call: TRBV5-5
d_call: .
j_call: TRBJ2-1
clone_size: few
cdr3_nt: TGTGCCAGCAGCAACAGGACAGTGCAGTTCTTC
cdr3_aa: CASSNRTVQFF

v_call: TRBV6-6
d_call: .
j_call: TRBJ1-1
clone_size: .
cdr3_nt: TGTGCCAGCAGTTACTCGTTCGGGAGGGACACTGAAGCTTTCTTT
cdr3_aa: CASSYSFGRDTEAFF

v_call: TRBV19
d_call: .
j_call: TRBJ1-1
clone_size: many
cdr3_nt: TGTGCCAGTAGTCAACAGGGTTGGTATGGGGACACTGAAGCTTTCTTT
cdr3_aa: CASSQQGWYGDTEAFF

v_call: TRBV7-8
d_call: TRBD2
j_call: TRBJ2-1
clone_size: few
cdr3_nt: TGTGCCAGCAGCTTAAGATCGGGAGGGGTGAATGAGCAGTTCTTC
cdr3_aa: CASSLRSGGVNEQFF

v_call: TRBV25-1
d_call: .
j_call: TRBJ2-1
clone_size: few
cdr3_nt: TGTGCCAGCCGATCTAGTGCCAATGAGCAGTTCTTC
cdr3_aa: CASRSSANEQFF

v_call: TRBV7-2
d_call: .
j_call: TRBJ2-1
clone_size: .
cdr3_nt: TGTGCCAGCAGCTTAGCGGGGGGTGGGAGGAATGAGCAGTTCTTC
cdr3_aa: CASSLAGGGRNEQFF

v_call: TRBV2
d_call: .
j_call: TRBJ1-1
clone_size: many
cdr3_nt: TGTGCCAGCAGTGCGGGGGGAGGGCTAGACACTGAAGCTTTCTTT
cdr3_aa: CASSAGGGLDTEAFF

v_call: TRBV7-2
d_call: .
j_call: TRBJ2-1
clone_size: .
cdr3_nt: TGTGCCAGCAGCTTAGATAGGACCCTCCCTCACAATGAGCAGTTCTTC
cdr3_aa: CASSLDRTLPHNEQFF

v_call: TRBV7-7
d_call: .
j_call: TRBJ2-1
clone_size: few
cdr3_nt: TGTGCCAGCAGCTTTTCAAGCCACAATGAGCAGTTCTTC
cdr3_aa: CASSFSSHNEQFF

v_call: TRBV11-3
d_call: TRBD1
j_call: TRBJ2-1
clone_size: many
cdr3_nt: TGTGCCAGCAGCTTAGCTACAGGGGGATGGGGCAATGAGCAGTTCTTC
cdr3_aa: CASSLATGGWGNEQFF

v_call: TRBV25-1
d_call: .
j_call: TRBJ2-1
clone_size: few
cdr3_nt: TGTGCCAGCAGTGCACCAGGCATTCGCATTGAGCAGTTCTTC
cdr3_aa: CASSAPGIRIEQFF

v_call: TRBV19
d_call: .
j_call: TRBJ2-7
clone_size: few
cdr3_nt: TGTGCCACCCTCAAGGGGTACGAGCAGTACTTC
cdr3_aa: CATLKGYEQYF

v_call: TRBV11-2
d_call: .
j_call: TRBJ2-1
clone_size: many
cdr3_nt: TGTGCCAGCAGCTTAGATAGGTGGAATGAGCAGTTCTTC
cdr3_aa: CASSLDRWNEQFF

v_call: TRBV20-1
d_call: .
j_call: TRBJ2-7
clone_size: many
cdr3_nt: TGCAGTGCCCTTAGTCGGGACGTAGACGAGCAGTACTTC
cdr3_aa: CSALSRDVDEQYF

v_call: TRBV9
d_call: TRBD2
j_call: TRBJ2-1
clone_size: few
cdr3_nt: TGTGCCAGCAGCCCGACTAGCGGGAGGAGGGTTGAGCAGTTCTTC
cdr3_aa: CASSPTSGRRVEQFF

v_call: TRBV7-9
d_call: TRBD2
j_call: TRBJ2-2
clone_size: many
cdr3_nt: TGTGCCAGCAGCTTAGGCGGGACTAGCGGCACCGGGGAGCTGTTTTTT
cdr3_aa: CASSLGGTSGTGELFF